The entry that follows covers one TCR beta chain sequence. Its matching antigen is unknown. The record originates from a study of cytomegalovirus exposure and HLA in healthy donors. The CDR3 loop spans 16 amino acids. Germline V gives CDR1 SGHRS, CDR2 YFSETQ. Trimming cost V 2 bases and J 4 bases; bases outside gene matches: 8. The donors formed part of the approximately 130-subject validation cohort, distinct from the roughly 660-subject first cohort. Regarding the study as a whole: The investigators catalogued 150 to 200 TCR beta chains as cytomegalovirus-associated. The tendency of first-cohort TCR clusters to co-occur in the 100 to 150 validation repertoires was identified by a subsequent analysis. Despite most TCR sequences being rare, some public TCRs occurred in many donors.

Sequenced by immunoSEQ multiplex PCR; TCRdb stores in-frame clones only, minus some. The table includes nearly 200,000 clones, 65% to 90% detected once. The sample taken for sequencing was PBMCs. The TCR sequence derives from a woman in her twenties or thirties in good health and CMV-seropositive. The rearrangement uses TRBV5-1 and TRBJ1-1; TRBD1 aligns across 10 bases. The CDR3 here is CASSFTPGTGATEAFF. For the CDR3, the DNA is TGCGCCAGCAGCTTTACCCCCGGGACAGGGGCCACTGAAGCTTTCTTT.